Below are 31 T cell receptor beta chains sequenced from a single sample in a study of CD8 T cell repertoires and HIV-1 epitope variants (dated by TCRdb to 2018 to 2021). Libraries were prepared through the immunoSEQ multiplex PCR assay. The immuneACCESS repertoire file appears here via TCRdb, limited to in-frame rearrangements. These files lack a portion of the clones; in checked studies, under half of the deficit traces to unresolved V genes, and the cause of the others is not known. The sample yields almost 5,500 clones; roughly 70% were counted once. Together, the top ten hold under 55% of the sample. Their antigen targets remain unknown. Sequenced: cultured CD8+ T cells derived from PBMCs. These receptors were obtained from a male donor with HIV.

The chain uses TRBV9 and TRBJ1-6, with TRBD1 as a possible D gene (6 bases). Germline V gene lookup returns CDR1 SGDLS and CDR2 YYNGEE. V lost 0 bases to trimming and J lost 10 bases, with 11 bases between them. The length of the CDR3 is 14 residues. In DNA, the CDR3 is TGTGCCAGCAGCGTAGCGGGGGGGCACTCACCCCTCCACTTT. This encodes CASSVAGGHSPLHF.

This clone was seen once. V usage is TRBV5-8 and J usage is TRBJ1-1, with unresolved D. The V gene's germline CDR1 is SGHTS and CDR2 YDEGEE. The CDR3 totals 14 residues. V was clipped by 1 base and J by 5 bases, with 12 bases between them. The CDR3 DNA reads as TGTGCCAGCAGCTTGTACGGGGAAGGAACTGAAGCTTTCTTT. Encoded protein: CASSLYGEGTEAFF.

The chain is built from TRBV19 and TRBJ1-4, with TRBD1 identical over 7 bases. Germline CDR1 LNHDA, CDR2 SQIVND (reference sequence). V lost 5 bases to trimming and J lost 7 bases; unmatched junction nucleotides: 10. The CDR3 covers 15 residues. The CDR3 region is CASSVTRDRIEKLFF. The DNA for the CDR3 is TGTGCCAGTAGTGTTACCCGGGACAGAATTGAAAAACTGTTTTTT. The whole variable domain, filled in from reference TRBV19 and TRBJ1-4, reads DGGITQSPKYLFRKEGQNVTLSCEQNLNHDAMYWYRQDPGQGLRLIYYSQIVNDFQKGDIAEGYSVSREKKESFPLTVTSAQKNPTAFYLCASSVTRDRIEKLFFGSGTQLSVL.

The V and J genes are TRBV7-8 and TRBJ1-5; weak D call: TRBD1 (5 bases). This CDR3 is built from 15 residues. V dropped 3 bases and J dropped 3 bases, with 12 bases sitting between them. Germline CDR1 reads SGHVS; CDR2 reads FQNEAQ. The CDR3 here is CASSFHRTPNQPQHF. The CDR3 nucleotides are TGTGCCAGCAGCTTCCACCGGACACCCAATCAGCCCCAGCATTTT. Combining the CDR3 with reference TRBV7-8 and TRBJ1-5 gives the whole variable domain GAGVSQSPRYKVAKRGQDVALRCDPISGHVSLFWYQQALGQGPEFLTYFQNEAQLDKSGLPSDRFFAERPEGSVSTLKIQRTQQEDSAVYLCASSFHRTPNQPQHFGDGTRLSIL.

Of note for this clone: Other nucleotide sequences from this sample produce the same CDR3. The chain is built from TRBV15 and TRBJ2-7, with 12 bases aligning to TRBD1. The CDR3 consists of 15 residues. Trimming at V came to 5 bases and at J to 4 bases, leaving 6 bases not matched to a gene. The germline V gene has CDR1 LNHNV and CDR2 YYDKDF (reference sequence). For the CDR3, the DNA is TGTGCCACCAGCCCCGGGACAGGGGGCGCTTACGAGCAGTACTTC. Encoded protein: CATSPGTGGAYEQYF.

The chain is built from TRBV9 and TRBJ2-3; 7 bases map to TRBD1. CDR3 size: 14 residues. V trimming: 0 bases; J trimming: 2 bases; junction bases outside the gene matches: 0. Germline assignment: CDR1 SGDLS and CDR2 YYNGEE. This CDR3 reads CASSVEGATDTQYF. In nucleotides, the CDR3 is TGTGCCAGCAGCGTAGAGGGGGCCACAGATACGCAGTATTTT.

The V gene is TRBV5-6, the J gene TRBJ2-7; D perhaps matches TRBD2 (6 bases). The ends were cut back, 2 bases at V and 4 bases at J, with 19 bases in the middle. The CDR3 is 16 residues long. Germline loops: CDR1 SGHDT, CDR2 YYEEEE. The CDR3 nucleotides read TGTGCCAGCAGCTTTCAAGCGGGCCTAAGGAGATACGAGCAGTACTTC. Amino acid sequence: CASSFQAGLRRYEQYF.

As DNA, the CDR3 is TGTGCCAGTAGTCCCCCTCCGGGGGAAAAACTGTTTTTT. It specifies CASSPPPGEKLFF. The chain joins TRBV19 to TRBJ1-4; D is unresolved. This CDR3 spans 13 amino acids. The ends were cut back, 5 bases at V and 8 bases at J, with 12 bases in the middle. Per the germline V gene, CDR1 is LNHDA and CDR2 is SQIVND (reference sequence).

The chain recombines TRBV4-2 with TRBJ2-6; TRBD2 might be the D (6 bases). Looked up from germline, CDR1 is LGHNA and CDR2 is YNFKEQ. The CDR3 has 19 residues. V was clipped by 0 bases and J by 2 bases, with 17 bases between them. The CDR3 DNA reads TGTGCCAGCAGCCAAGAGTGGCGGACTACGACGGCTGGGGCCAACGTCCTGACTTTC. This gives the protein CASSQEWRTTTAGANVLTF.

Written as DNA, the CDR3 is TGTGCCAGTAGTCCCAGGGAGGGACCAGATACGCAGTATTTT. It yields the protein CASSPREGPDTQYF. The chain uses TRBV19 and TRBJ2-3; 7 nucleotides align to TRBD2. The CDR3 contains 14 residues. J lost 4 bases, V lost 5 bases, and 6 bases had no gene match. CDR1 and CDR2 from the germline V gene are LNHDA and SQIVND (reference sequence).

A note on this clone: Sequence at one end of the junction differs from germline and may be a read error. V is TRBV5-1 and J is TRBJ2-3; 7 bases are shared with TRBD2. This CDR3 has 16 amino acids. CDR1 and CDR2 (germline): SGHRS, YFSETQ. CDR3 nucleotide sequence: TGCGCCAGCGGCTTAGGGGAGGGCCCTGGGGCAGATACGCAGTATTTT. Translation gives CASGLGEGPGADTQYF. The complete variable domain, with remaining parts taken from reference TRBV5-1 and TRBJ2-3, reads KAGVTQTPRYLIKTRGQQVTLSCSPISGHRSVSWYQQTPGQGLQFLFEYFSETQRNKGNFPGRFSGRQFSNSRSEMNVSTLELGDSALYLCASGLGEGPGADTQYFGPGTRLTVL.

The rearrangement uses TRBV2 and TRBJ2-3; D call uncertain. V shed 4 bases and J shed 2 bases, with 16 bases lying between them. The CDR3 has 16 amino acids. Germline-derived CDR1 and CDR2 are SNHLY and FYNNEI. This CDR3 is CASSVPDVLNTDTQYF. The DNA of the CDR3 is TGTGCCAGCAGTGTCCCGGACGTTTTAAACACAGATACGCAGTATTTT. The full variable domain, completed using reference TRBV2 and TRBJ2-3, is EPEVTQTPSHQVTQMGQEVILRCVPISNHLYFYWYRQILGQKVEFLVSFYNNEISEKSEIFDDQFSVERPDGSNFTLKIRSTKLEDSAMYFCASSVPDVLNTDTQYFGPGTRLTVL.

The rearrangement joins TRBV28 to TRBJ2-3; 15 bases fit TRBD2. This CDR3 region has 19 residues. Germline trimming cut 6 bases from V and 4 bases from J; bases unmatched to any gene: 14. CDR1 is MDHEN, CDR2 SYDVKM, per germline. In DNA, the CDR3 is TGTGCCAGCAGCCAATCCGGGACTAGCGGGGGGCTTTCTGCAGATACGCAGTATTTT. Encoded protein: CASSQSGTSGGLSADTQYF. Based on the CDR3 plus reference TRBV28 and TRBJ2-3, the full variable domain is DVKVTQSSRYLVKRTGEKVFLECVQDMDHENMFWYRQDPGLGLRLIYFSYDVKMKEKGDIPEGYSVSREKKERFSLILESASTNQTSMYLCASSQSGTSGGLSADTQYFGPGTRLTVL.

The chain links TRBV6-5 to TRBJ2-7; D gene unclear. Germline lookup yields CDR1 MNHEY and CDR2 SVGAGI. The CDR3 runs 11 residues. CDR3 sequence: CASAVRYEQYF. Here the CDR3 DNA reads TGTGCTAGTGCGGTGCGCTACGAGCAGTACTTC.

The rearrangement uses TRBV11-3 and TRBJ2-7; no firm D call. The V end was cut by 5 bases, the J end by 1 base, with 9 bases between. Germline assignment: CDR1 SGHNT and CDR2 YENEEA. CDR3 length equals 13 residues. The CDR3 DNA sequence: TGTGCCAGCAGCCCAGGACGGTCCTACGAGCAGTACTTC. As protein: CASSPGRSYEQYF.

Here the CDR3 DNA reads TGCGCCAGCAGCCAAGATGCCCGGACAGGGGGCAATCAGCCCCAGCATTTT. Residues: CASSQDARTGGNQPQHF. V is TRBV4-3 and J is TRBJ1-5, with 9 positions matching TRBD1. The V segment lost 0 bases and the J segment 2 bases; nucleotides outside the gene matches: 5. The CDR3 has 17 residues. The germline CDR1 and CDR2 sequences are LGHNA and YSLEER.

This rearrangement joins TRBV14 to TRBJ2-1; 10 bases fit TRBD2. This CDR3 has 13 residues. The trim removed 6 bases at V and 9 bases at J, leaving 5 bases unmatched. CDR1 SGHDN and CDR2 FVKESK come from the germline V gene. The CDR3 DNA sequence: TGTGCCAGCAGGCTAGCGGGAGAAGGTGAGCAGTTCTTC. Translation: CASRLAGEGEQFF.

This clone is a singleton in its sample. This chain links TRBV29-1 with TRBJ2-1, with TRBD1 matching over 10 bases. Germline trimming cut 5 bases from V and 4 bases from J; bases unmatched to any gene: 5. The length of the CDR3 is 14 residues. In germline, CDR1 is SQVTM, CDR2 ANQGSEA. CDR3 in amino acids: CSVPGQGVYNEQFF. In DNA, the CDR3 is TGCAGCGTTCCCGGACAGGGGGTTTACAATGAGCAGTTCTTC.

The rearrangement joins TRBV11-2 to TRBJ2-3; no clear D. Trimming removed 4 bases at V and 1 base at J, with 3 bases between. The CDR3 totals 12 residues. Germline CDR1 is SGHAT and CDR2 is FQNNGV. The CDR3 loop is CASSSGTDTQYF. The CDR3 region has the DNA TGTGCCAGCAGCTCCGGCACAGATACGCAGTATTTT.

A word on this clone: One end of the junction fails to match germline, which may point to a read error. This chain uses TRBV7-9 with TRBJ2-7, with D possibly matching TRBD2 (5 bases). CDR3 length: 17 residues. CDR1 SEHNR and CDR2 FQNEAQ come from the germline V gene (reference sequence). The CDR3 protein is CASSLIGTDWTEVHLDF. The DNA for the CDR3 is TGTGCCAGCAGCTTAATTGGAACCGACTGGACGGAGGTTCACTTGGACTTC.

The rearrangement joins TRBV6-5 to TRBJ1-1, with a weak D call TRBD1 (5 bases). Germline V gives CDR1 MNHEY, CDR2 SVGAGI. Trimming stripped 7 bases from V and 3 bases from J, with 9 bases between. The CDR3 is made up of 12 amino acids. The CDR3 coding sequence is TGTGCCAGCACCGTCAGGGACACTGAAGCTTTCTTT. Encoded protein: CASTVRDTEAFF.

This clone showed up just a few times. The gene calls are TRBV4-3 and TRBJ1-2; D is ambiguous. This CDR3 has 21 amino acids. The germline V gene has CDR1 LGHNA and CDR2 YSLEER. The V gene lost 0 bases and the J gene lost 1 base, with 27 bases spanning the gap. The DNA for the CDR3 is TGCGCCAGCAGCCAAGAAAGCCCGTTGGACCAGCAAACATTCCATAACTATGGCTACACCTTC. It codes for CASSQESPLDQQTFHNYGYTF.

The DNA of the CDR3 is TGCGCCAGCAATTTGGACAGGACCAGCACAGATACGCAGTATTTT. This codes for CASNLDRTSTDTQYF. V usage is TRBV5-1 and J usage is TRBJ2-3; 7 bases align to TRBD1. Germline trimming cut 6 bases from V and 0 bases from J; bases unmatched to any gene: 7. Germline CDR1 is SGHRS and CDR2 is YFSETQ. The CDR3 covers 15 residues. The entire variable domain, with the rest obtained from reference TRBV5-1 and TRBJ2-3, is as follows: KAGVTQTPRYLIKTRGQQVTLSCSPISGHRSVSWYQQTPGQGLQFLFEYFSETQRNKGNFPGRFSGRQFSNSRSEMNVSTLELGDSALYLCASNLDRTSTDTQYFGPGTRLTVL.

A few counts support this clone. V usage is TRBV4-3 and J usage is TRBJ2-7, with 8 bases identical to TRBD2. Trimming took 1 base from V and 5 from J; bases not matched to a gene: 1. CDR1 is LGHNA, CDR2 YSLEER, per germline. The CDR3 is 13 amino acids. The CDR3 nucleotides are TGCGCCAGCAGCCAAGGGACTAGCAACGAGCAGTACTTC. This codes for CASSQGTSNEQYF.

CDR3 DNA sequence: TGCGCCCGCCTCCGTCCGGGCCACCGGAGGAATCAGCCCCAGCATTTT. Protein: CARLRPGHRRNQPQHF. V usage is TRBV10-1 and J usage is TRBJ1-5, with unresolved D. This CDR3 has 16 amino acids. The germline CDR1 and CDR2 sequences are WNHNN and SYGVQD (reference sequence). V was pared by 11 bases and J by 4 bases, with 24 bases between.

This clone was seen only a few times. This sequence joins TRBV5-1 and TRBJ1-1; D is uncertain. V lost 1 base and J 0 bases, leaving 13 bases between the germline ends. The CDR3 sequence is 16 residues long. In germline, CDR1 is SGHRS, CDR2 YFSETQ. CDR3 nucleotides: TGCGCCAGCAGCTTGATCCCGCCCACCTTGAACACTGAAGCTTTCTTT. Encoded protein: CASSLIPPTLNTEAFF.

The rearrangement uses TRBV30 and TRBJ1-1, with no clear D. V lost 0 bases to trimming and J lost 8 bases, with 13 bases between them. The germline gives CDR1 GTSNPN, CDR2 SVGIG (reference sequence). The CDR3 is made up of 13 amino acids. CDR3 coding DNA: TGTGCCTGGAGTGTAAACTGGTCAGACGAAGCTTTCTTT. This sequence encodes CAWSVNWSDEAFF. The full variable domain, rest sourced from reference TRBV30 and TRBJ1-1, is SQTIHQWPATLVQPVGSPLSLECTVEGTSNPNLYWYRQAAGRGLQLLFYSVGIGQISSEVPQNLSASRPQDRQFILSSKKLLLSDSGFYLCAWSVNWSDEAFFGQGTRLTVV.

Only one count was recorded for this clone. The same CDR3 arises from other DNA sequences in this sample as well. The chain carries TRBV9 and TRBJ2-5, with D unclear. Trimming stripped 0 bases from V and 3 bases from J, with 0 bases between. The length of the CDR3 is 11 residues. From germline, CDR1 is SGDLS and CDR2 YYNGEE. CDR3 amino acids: CASSVEETQYF. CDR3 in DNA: TGTGCCAGCAGCGTAGAAGAGACCCAGTACTTC. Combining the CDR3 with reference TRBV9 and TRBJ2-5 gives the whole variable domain DSGVTQTPKHLITATGQRVTLRCSPRSGDLSVYWYQQSLDQGLQFLIQYYNGEERAKGNILERFSAQQFPDLHSELNLSSLELGDSALYFCASSVEETQYFGPGTRLLVL.

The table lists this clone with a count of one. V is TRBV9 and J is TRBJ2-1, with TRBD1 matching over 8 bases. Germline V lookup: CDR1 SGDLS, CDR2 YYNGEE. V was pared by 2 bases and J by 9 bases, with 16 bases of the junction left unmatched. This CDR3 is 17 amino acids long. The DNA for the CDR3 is TGTGCCAGCAGCGTCTCCCCAGGGGGCCCTCGGCCACCTGAGCAGTTCTTC. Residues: CASSVSPGGPRPPEQFF.

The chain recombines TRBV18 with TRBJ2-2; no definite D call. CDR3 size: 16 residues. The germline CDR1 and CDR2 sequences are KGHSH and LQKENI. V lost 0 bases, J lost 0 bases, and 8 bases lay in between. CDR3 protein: CASSPPETANTGELFF. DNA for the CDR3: TGTGCCAGCTCACCACCAGAGACGGCGAACACCGGGGAGCTGTTTTTT.

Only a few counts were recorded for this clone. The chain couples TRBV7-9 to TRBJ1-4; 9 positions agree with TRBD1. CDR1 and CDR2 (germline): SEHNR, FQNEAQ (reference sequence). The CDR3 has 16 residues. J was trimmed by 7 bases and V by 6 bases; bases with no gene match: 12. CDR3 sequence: CASRPRTGEGSEKLFF. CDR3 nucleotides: TGTGCCAGCAGACCTCGGACAGGGGAGGGAAGTGAAAAACTGTTTTTT.